This T cell receptor (beta chain) was recorded in a study of blood T cells in healthy people across ages. Germline lookup yields CDR1 SGHVS and CDR2 FQNEAQ. V lost 7 bases and J lost 2, with 26 bases in between. The CDR3 contains 18 residues. The use of a sample-barcoded 5' primer and a J-beta primer mix characterized a second PCR of roughly 7 to 11 cycles. TCRdb itself ran the 5' RACE reads through MiXCR, one entry per CDR3 protein. The sample has around 1,100,000 distinct CDR3 sequences, more than 30% seen once. The sequence derives from a man aged 18 to 35 in good health. The chain links TRBV7-8 to TRBJ1-2; unclear D gene. The specimen was blood. The CDR3 spells CASTHGVGVATLNYGYTF. The CDR3 DNA reads TGTGCCAGCACCCATGGCGTAGGTGTTGCTACTCTGAACTATGGCTACACCTTC.